This T cell receptor beta chain comes out of a study of cytomegalovirus exposure and HLA in healthy donors. Study results and limitations: In a later analysis, a missense DCLRE1C variant was linked to TCR beta V- and J-gene trimming.

The PCR was carried out with 60 Vbeta primers and 13 Jbeta primers. Profiled with immunoSEQ multiplex PCR; TCRdb holds only in-frame clones, not every one. The listing records approximately 110,000 clones. Germline V CDR1 and CDR2: SGHAT, FQNNGV. The CDR3 is made up of 15 amino acids. The J segment lost 7 bases and the V segment lost 5 bases, leaving 8 bases of the junction unmatched. Regarding this clone: Its antigen is still unknown.

The sample consisted of PBMCs. The receptor's source is a man over 45 in good health and CMV-seronegative. The chain carries TRBV11-2 and TRBJ1-5; 10 nucleotides line up with TRBD1. The CDR3 loop is CASSVSTGGRQPQHF. In DNA form, the CDR3 reads TGTGCCAGCAGCGTCTCGACAGGGGGCCGACAGCCCCAGCATTTT.